The clone carrying this T cell receptor beta chain was found a few times. Its antigen is undetermined. The record originates from a study of human T cells and chemical hapten exposure. Specified time point: pre-sensitization, week 0. Treatment noted: therapeutic diphenylcyclopropenone sensitization with weekly scalp DPC. Study-level points and caveats: No change in TCRs above 1 in 1000 frequency was produced by DPC sensitization.

CDR3 length equals 13 residues. CDR1 is LGHNA, CDR2 YSLEER, per germline. Unmatched junction bases numbered 5, after V lost 3 bases and J lost 7 bases. In the library, unique molecular identifiers were attached to individual cDNA molecules. TCRdb used MiXCR to reprocess the RACE reads, holding one entry per CDR3 protein. The table has roughly 100,000 distinct CDR3 sequences, around 9.6% seen once. The sample in question was whole blood, obtained in connection with sensitization to the hapten diphenylcyclopropenone (DPC). The chain is built from TRBV4-3 and TRBJ1-2; 7 bases map to TRBD1. The sequence came from a woman in her thirties or forties with alopecia areata. Some clones in this sample may be carry-over from other donors' samples. The CDR3 coding sequence is TGCGCCAGCAGCCAGGAACAGGGGAGTGGCTACACCTTC. Translating it yields CASSQEQGSGYTF.